This T cell receptor beta chain was sequenced in a study of cytomegalovirus exposure and HLA in healthy donors. The count of this clone is one. The primer mix had 60 Vbeta and 13 Jbeta primers. Clones were read by immunoSEQ multiplex PCR, and TCRdb kept only the in-frame ones, dropping some. The sample includes 60,000 or so clones, about 72% of them seen just once. The CDR3 runs to 15 residues. V lost 6 bases to trimming and J lost 6 bases, with 17 bases between them. Germline V gene lookup returns CDR1 SEHNR and CDR2 FQNEAQ (reference sequence). The sequencing sample was made of PBMCs. The rearrangement uses TRBV7-9 and TRBJ2-2; D is possibly TRBD1 (5 bases). This receptor was obtained from a man in his forties or fifties in good health and CMV-seropositive. The CDR3 reads CASRLGLGRSGELFF. The CDR3, as DNA: TGTGCCAGCAGGCTCGGGTTGGGGCGGTCCGGGGAGCTGTTTTTT.